This T cell receptor (beta chain) was recovered during a study of blood T cell repertoires in COVID-19 (dated by TCRdb to about 2020). At the level of the whole study: Samples from collaborators originated in the United States, Italy and Spain and spanned both the acute and convalescent phases of COVID-19. The sample metadata nearly always contained a de-identified subject ID, COVID-19 status, age in years and sex. Subjects who had been exposed to COVID-19, were actively infected with it, or had recovered from it provided the deeply sampled blood TCRbeta repertoires that made up the dataset. The prospective study material was composed of cDNA or gDNA derived from T cells, B-cell-depleted T cells, or PBMCs. Where HLA class I and class II types were available, the types were taken from metadata supplied by the sample provider, not from assay-based typing. The repertoires were released in a freely available public database meant as a resource for research on the immune response to SARS-CoV-2. The samples were drawn from two sources: the first 160 participants of the ongoing ImmuneRACE study, and over 1,000 subjects contributed by 6 global collaborators. Beyond this particular receptor, the publication reports: The amount of clinical and demographic metadata varied by source and participant and was provided uncurated.

The collaborating institutions used their own protocols to collect whole blood in K2EDTA tubes. For TCRbeta analysis, collaborators shipped samples as frozen whole blood, isolated PBMCs, or DNA extracted from either of those sample types. TCRbeta CDR3 regions were amplified from genomic DNA using the immunoSEQ Assay, a bias-controlled multiplex PCR. Concerning the study's data processing: Nucleated cell counts per sample were estimated from amplification of reference gene primers within the assay. To quantify the absolute abundance of each unique TCRbeta CDR3 rearrangement, sequence reads were collapsed and filtered. For each sample, productive Simpson clonality was calculated as the square root of Simpson's diversity index over productive rearrangements. Imported from immuneACCESS, the table was reduced by TCRdb to in-frame sequences with V and J called. These copies leave out some clones; in studies compared against another copy, an unresolved V gene accounts for under half, and the cause of the remainder is not known. The D gene and trimming were derived from the DNA, and the V and J assignments and clone size from that table. The sample profile shows approximately 220,000 clones; 86% of them were found once. Jointly, the top ten make up roughly 2.4% of the sample.

A note on this clone: It lacks a known antigen. No base quality values were provided; no much bigger clone lies one nucleotide off.

Sequenced input: peripheral blood. The sequence derives from a woman aged 45 to 65 with acute or convalescent COVID-19.

CDR3 sequence: CASSPTGTGNQPQHF. The DNA sequence is given as TGTGCCAGCAGCCCAACCGGGACAGGCAATCAGCCCCAGCATTTT. This chain joins TRBV7-9 to TRBJ1-5; TRBD1 lines up with 7 middle nucleotides. There are 15 amino acids in the CDR3, from cysteine to phenylalanine inclusive. The CDR3 DNA has 45 bases and is translated from base 1. The germline V end is reduced by 5 bases and the J end by 2 bases; junction bases left unmatched: 6. Based on the germline V gene (reference sequence), the CDR1 and CDR2 sequences are SEHNR and FQNEAQ.